The text below deals with one T cell receptor beta chain. The J segment lost 9 bases and the V segment lost 0 bases, leaving 12 bases of the junction unmatched. This CDR3 region has 16 residues. Germline values: CDR1 SGHNT, CDR2 YYREEE (reference sequence). In the original analysis: Researchers report that nucleated cell counts were estimated from reference gene primer amplification. TCRdb's table, derived via immunoSEQ multiplex PCR, lists solely in-frame clones and lacks some. The DNA gave D and trimming, while V, J and clone size come from that table. The sample has under 35,000 clones, around 83% seen once; the top ten hold 60% to 80%. The data were taken from a study of blood T cell repertoires in COVID-19. At the level of the study: T cells, B-cell-depleted T cells, or PBMCs provided the cDNA or gDNA that served as material.

Specimen: peripheral blood. The chain is built from TRBV5-4 and TRBJ2-1, with 7 nucleotides matching TRBD2. This receptor was taken from a man in his 70s with acute or convalescent COVID-19. CDR3 sequence reads: CASSLEGAAGELEQFF. Written as DNA, the CDR3 is TGTGCCAGCAGCTTGGAAGGAGCCGCGGGAGAACTTGAGCAGTTCTTC.